This TCR beta chain was sequenced during a study of cytomegalovirus exposure and HLA in healthy donors. PCR employed 60 Vbeta and 13 Jbeta primers. Profiling relied on immunoSEQ multiplex PCR, and the TCRdb table lists in-frame clones only, not all of them. The data contain some 170,000 clones, 70% to 80% of them singletons. V lost 5 bases to trimming and J lost 5 bases; unmatched junction nucleotides: 9. CDR3 length equals 15 residues. CDR1 and CDR2 (germline): MDHEN, SYDVKM. In its sample, this clone was seen a few times. Sequences were obtained from PBMCs. The TCR originated in a male donor in good health and CMV-seronegative. The chain combines TRBV28 with TRBJ1-2, with 9 positions matching TRBD1. The chain's CDR3 is CASSPPGDRVYGYTF. The CDR3, as DNA: TGTGCCAGCAGTCCCCCAGGGGACAGGGTTTATGGCTACACCTTC.